The 7 T cell receptor beta chains in this list originate from one sample, sequenced in a study of blood T cell repertoires in COVID-19. The table came from immunoSEQ multiplex PCR; TCRdb's copy has only in-frame clones and leaves some out. The table shows 200,000 to 300,000 clones, with around 87% occurring only once. Sequencing was done on a sample of peripheral blood. The source is an older woman with COVID-19, enrolled during active disease.

J is TRBJ1-2 and V is TRBV7-2; 9 bases are a match to TRBD1. The CDR3 is made up of 13 amino acids. V lost 5 bases, J lost 9 bases, and 7 bases stayed unmatched. Per germline, CDR1 SGHTA and CDR2 FQGNSA. This chain's CDR3 is CASSPGQGRSYTF. The CDR3 DNA is TGTGCCAGCAGCCCGGGACAGGGTAGGAGCTACACCTTC.

The chain links TRBV28 to TRBJ1-5, with 7 bases that match TRBD1. Germline-derived CDR1 and CDR2 are MDHEN and SYDVKM. Unmatched junction bases numbered 16, after V lost 3 bases and J lost 2 bases. The CDR3 has 19 amino acids. CDR3 sequence: CASSFPTGRQGGGNQPQHF. In DNA, the CDR3 is TGTGCCAGCAGTTTCCCGACAGGGAGACAGGGAGGTGGCAATCAGCCCCAGCATTTT.

The chain links TRBV6-1 to TRBJ1-1; 11 bases are shared with TRBD1. This CDR3 has 15 amino acids. Germline assignment: CDR1 MNHNS and CDR2 SASEGT. V was clipped by 4 bases and J by 5 bases; unmatched bases: 6. The CDR3, as DNA: TGTGCCAGCAGTGCCCCGGACAGGGGGCTAACTGAAGCTTTCTTT. Translation: CASSAPDRGLTEAFF.

Only one count was recorded for this clone. The V and J genes are TRBV30 and TRBJ2-2, with D unclear. This CDR3 contains 15 residues. CDR1 and CDR2 from the germline V gene are GTSNPN and SVGIG (reference sequence). V was shortened by 4 bases and J by 1 base, with 13 bases between the two germline ends. The CDR3 region has the DNA TGTGCCTGGATATCGGAGCCCAGGAACACCGGGGAGCTGTTTTTT. This translates into CAWISEPRNTGELFF.

The gene calls are TRBV12-3 or TRBV12-4 and TRBJ1-2; TRBD1 matches at 7 bases. Germline trimming cut 6 bases from V and 5 bases from J; bases unmatched to any gene: 6. This CDR3 has 13 residues. For the CDR3, the DNA is TGTGCCAGCAGGGAAACAGGGGAATATGGCTACACCTTC. Encoded protein: CASRETGEYGYTF.

This chain links TRBV9 with TRBJ2-1, with 11 bases identical to TRBD2. CDR3 length: 18 residues. CDR1 is SGDLS and CDR2 is YYNGEE in the germline V gene. After removal of 0 bases from V and 3 bases from J, the junction contained 8 bases not matched to a gene. CDR3: CASSVAGLAGGHYNEQFF. The CDR3 region has the DNA TGTGCCAGCAGCGTAGCGGGTCTAGCGGGGGGCCACTACAATGAGCAGTTCTTC.

This rearrangement joins TRBV30 to TRBJ2-1; TRBD2 aligns across 9 bases. Germline CDR1 reads GTSNPN; CDR2 reads SVGIG (reference sequence). The ends lost 0 bases at V and 4 bases at J; junction bases unmatched: 22. The CDR3 is made up of 21 amino acids. CDR3 sequence (DNA): TGTGCCTGGAGTGTACGGTCGACGTGGGTAGCGGGAGTGGGTTTGTACAATGAGCAGTTCTTC. Translation: CAWSVRSTWVAGVGLYNEQFF.